The sample holds a few counts of the clone carrying this T cell receptor (beta chain). The antigen remains undetermined. For the second PCR, which ran for about 7 to 11 cycles, a sample-barcoded 5' primer and a J-beta primer mix were used. One entry per CDR3 protein, called by TCRdb with MiXCR from the 5' RACE reads. The sample has about 800,000 distinct CDR3 sequences; roughly 25% are singletons. V was shortened by 6 bases and J by 5 bases, with 13 bases between the two germline ends. The germline V gene encodes CDR1 SEHNR and CDR2 FQNEAQ (reference sequence). This CDR3 has 14 residues. These data originate in a study of blood T cells in healthy people across ages. General study points: Investigators viewed diversity estimates from one million T cells as underestimates, the study reported.

These data are also associated with another study on T cells of mothers and their children. That source adds: All donors were healthy and Caucasian; they were a few mothers and their six children. Each child contributed roughly 3.2 million TCR beta CDR3 reads, while each mother contributed over 9.5 million.

The receptor was isolated from a boy aged 10-17 years in good health. This chain links TRBV7-9 with TRBJ2-2; D might be TRBD1 or TRBD2, each matching 5 bases. The sample consisted of blood. CDR3 nucleotides: TGTGCCAGCAGGCGCGTAGGGGAGACCGGGGAGCTGTTTTTT. Protein product: CASRRVGETGELFF.